This T cell receptor (beta chain) came from a study of graft-versus-host responses after intestinal transplantation. Notes on the study in general: Detection of GvH clones occurred in recipient marrow, and some had their first appearance in ileum or blood.

Repertoires were generated with immunoSEQ multiplex PCR, while TCRdb's copy carries only in-frame clones and drops some. This table holds over 45,000 clones, about 87% found once. A word on this clone: Antigen specificity is unknown.

The receptor was isolated from a human patient who received an intestinal transplant, so some T cells may come from the graft donor. Sample: PBMCs, taken 26 days after transplant.

The CDR3 region has the DNA TGTGCCTGGAGTAATACAGAGACCCAAGAGACCCAGTACTTC. It is translated as CAWSNTETQETQYF. V usage is TRBV30 and J usage is TRBJ2-5; no reliable D call. Between the trimmed V and J ends, which lost 2 bases and 1 base, there was a span of 11 bases. This CDR3 region has 14 residues. The germline CDR1 and CDR2 sequences are GTSNPN and SVGIG (reference sequence).